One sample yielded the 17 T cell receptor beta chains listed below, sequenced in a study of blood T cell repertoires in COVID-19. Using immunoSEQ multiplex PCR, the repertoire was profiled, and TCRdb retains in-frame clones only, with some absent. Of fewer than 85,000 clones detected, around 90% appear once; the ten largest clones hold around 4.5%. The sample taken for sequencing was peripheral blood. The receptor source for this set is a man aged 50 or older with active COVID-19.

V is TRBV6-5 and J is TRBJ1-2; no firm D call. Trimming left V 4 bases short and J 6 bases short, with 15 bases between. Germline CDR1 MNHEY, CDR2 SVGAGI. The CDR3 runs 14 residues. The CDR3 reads CASSSGRAKDGYTF. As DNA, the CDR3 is TGTGCCAGCAGTTCCGGGAGGGCCAAAGATGGCTACACCTTC.

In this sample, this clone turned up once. DNA for the CDR3: TGCGCCAGCAGTCGACAACCGGGACAGAACTACGAGCAGTACTTC. Translated, it gives CASSRQPGQNYEQYF. The V call is TRBV5-1, the J call TRBJ2-7, with 7 bases aligning to TRBD1. Per germline, CDR1 SGHRS and CDR2 YFSETQ. With 5 bases clipped from V and 3 bases from J, the junction kept 11 bases outside the gene matches. The CDR3 extends over 15 amino acids.

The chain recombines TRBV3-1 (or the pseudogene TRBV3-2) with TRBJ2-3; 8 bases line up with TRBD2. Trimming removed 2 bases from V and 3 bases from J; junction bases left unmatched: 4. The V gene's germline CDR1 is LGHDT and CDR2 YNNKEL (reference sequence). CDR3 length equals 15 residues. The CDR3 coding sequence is TGTGCCAGCAGCCAACCGGGACTAGGGACAGATACGCAGTATTTT. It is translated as CASSQPGLGTDTQYF.

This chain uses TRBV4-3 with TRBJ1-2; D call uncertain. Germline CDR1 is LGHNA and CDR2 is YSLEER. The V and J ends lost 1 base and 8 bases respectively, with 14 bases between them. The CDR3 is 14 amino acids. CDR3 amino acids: CASSQGPERGGYTF. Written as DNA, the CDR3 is TGCGCCAGCAGCCAAGGGCCTGAACGAGGAGGCTACACCTTC.

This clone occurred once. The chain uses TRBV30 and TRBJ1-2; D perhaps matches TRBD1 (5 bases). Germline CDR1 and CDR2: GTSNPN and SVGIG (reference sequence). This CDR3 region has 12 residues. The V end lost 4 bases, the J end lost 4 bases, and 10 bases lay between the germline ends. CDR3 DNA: TGTGCCTGGATGAGCGGGGGCTATGGCTACACCTTC. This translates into CAWMSGGYGYTF.

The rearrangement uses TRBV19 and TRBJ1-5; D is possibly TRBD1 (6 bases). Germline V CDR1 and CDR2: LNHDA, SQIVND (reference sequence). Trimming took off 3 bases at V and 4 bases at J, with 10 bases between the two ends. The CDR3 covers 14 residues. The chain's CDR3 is CASSMNRVNQPQHF. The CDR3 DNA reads TGTGCCAGTAGTATGAACAGGGTTAATCAGCCCCAGCATTTT.

The CDR3 DNA is TGTGCCAGAAACAGCAGGAGGACAGATACGCAGTATTTT. Its translation is CARNSRRTDTQYF. The chain employs TRBV7-5 and TRBJ2-3; the table's D gene call, TRBD2, was not cross checked with the DNA. TRBV7-5 represents a pseudogene. The CDR3 totals 13 residues.

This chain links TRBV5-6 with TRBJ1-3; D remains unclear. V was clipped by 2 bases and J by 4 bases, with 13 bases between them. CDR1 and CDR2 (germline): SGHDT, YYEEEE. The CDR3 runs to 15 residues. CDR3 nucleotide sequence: TGTGCCAGCAGCTTTGCAGGTTTAGGCGGAAACACCATATATTTT. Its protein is CASSFAGLGGNTIYF.

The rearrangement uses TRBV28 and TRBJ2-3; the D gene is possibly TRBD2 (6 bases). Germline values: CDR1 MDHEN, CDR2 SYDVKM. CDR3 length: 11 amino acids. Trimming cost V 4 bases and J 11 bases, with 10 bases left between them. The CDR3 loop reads CASSYDGRQYF. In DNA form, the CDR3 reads TGTGCCAGCAGTTACGACGGGAGGCAGTATTTT.

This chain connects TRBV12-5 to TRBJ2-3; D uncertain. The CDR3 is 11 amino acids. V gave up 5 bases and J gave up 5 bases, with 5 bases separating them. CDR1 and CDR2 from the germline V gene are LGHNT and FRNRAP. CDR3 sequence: CASGLGDTQYF. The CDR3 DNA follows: TGTGCTAGTGGTCTAGGAGATACGCAGTATTTT.

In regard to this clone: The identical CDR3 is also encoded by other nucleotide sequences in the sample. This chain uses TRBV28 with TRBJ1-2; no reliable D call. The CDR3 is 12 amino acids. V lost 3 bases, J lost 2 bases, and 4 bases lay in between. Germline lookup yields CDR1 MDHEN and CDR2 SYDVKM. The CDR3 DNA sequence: TGTGCCAGCAGTTTTTTAAACTATGGCTACACCTTC. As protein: CASSFLNYGYTF.

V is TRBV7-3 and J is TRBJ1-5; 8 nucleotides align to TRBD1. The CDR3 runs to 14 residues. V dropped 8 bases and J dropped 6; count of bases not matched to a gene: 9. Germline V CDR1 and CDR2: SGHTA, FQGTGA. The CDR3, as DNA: TGTGCCAGCCCAAGGACAGGGAGGCCTCAGCCCCAGCATTTT. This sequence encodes CASPRTGRPQPQHF.

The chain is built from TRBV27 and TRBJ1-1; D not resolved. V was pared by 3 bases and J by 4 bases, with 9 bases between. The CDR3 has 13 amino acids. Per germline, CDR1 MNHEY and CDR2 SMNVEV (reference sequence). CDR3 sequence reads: CASSFRTATEAFF. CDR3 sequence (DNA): TGTGCCAGCAGTTTCCGGACTGCCACTGAAGCTTTCTTT.

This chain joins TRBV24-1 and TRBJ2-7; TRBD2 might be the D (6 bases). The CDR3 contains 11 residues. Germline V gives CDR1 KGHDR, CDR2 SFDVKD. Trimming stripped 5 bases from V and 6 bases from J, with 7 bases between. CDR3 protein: CATSAEGEQYF. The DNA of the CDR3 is TGTGCCACCAGTGCGGAGGGCGAGCAGTACTTC.

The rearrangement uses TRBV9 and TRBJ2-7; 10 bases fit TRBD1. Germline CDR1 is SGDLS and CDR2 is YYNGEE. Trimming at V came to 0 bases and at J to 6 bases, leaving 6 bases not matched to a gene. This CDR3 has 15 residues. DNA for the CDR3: TGTGCCAGCAGCGTAGCAGGGACAGGGGAGATCGAGCAGTACTTC. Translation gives CASSVAGTGEIEQYF.

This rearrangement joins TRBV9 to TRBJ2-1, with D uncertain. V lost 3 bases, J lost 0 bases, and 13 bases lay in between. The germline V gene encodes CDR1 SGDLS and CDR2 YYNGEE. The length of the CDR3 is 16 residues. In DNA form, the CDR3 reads TGTGCCAGCAGCGCCCTGGGCGCCAGCTCCTACAATGAGCAGTTCTTC. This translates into CASSALGASSYNEQFF.

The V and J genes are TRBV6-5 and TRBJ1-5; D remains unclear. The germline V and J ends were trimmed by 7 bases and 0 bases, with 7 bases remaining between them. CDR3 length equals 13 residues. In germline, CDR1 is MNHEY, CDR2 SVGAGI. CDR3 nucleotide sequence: TGTGCCAGCACGGGGAATAGCAATCAGCCCCAGCATTTT. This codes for CASTGNSNQPQHF.